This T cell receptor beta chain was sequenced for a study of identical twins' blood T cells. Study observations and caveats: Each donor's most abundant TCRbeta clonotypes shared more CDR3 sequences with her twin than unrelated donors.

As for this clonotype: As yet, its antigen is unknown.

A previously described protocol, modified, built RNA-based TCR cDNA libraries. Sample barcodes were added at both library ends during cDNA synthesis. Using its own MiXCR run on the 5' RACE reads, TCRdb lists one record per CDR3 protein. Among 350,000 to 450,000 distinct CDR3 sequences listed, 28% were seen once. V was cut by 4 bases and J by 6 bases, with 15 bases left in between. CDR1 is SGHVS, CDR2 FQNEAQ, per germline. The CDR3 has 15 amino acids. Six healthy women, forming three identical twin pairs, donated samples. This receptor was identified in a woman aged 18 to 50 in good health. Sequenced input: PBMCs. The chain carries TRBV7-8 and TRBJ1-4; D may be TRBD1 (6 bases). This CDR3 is CASSYEGGYDEKLFF. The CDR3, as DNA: TGTGCCAGCAGCTATGAGGGGGGGTATGATGAAAAACTGTTTTTT.